This TCR beta chain was identified during a study of T cell responses to AZD1222 COVID-19 vaccine. Comment on this clone: Its antigen is unknown.

Study outcomes and limitations: The study found Spike-specific TCR breadth and depth rose after two AZD1222 doses.

V was shortened by 1 base and J by 4 bases, with 11 bases between the two germline ends. The CDR3 runs 15 residues. Germline CDR1 SGHKS, CDR2 YYEKEE (reference sequence). TCRdb keeps only in-frame clones here, not all; method: immunoSEQ multiplex PCR. The repertoire holds 130,000 to 150,000 clones, about 93% seen once, with less than 2% in the top ten. Sequencing was performed on peripheral blood, taken on day 0 of AZD1222 vaccination. This chain connects TRBV5-5 to TRBJ1-4; no firm D call. This TCR came from an adult in good health. CDR3 sequence (DNA): TGTGCCAGCAGCTTGTTTAACAGCGATAATGAAAAACTGTTTTTT. It encodes CASSLFNSDNEKLFF.